This TCR beta chain was identified in a study of blood T cells in healthy people across ages. With 2 bases removed from V and 4 bases from J, the gap between germline ends came to 17 bases. Germline-derived CDR1 and CDR2 are SGHTA and FQGNSA. CDR3 length equals 16 residues. This clonotype turned up a few times. Primers used in a second PCR of roughly 6 to 12 cycles were a sample-barcoded 5' primer and a J-beta primer mix. MiXCR, applied by TCRdb to the 5' RACE reads, yields one record per CDR3 protein. The sample holds 950,000 to 1,200,000 distinct CDR3 sequences; around two fifths are singletons and the top ten take roughly 14%.

Sample: blood. The clonotype originates from a man between 18 and 35 years old in good health. The chain uses TRBV7-2 and TRBJ1-1, with D unclear. The CDR3 nucleotides are TGTGCCAGCAGCTTATCCCGGCCCCAAAGGTTCACTGAAGCTTTCTTT. This gives the protein CASSLSRPQRFTEAFF.